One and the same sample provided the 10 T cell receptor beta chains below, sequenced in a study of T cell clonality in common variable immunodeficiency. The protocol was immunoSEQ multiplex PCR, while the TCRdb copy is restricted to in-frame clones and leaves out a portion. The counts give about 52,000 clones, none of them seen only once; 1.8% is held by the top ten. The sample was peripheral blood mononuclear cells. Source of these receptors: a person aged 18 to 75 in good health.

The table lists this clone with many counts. The part of the CDR3 DNA that was read is TGTGCCAGCAGCGCGCGCCCGACAGGGACCTACAATGAG. Translation gives CASSARPTGTYNE. The CDR3 as a whole reads CASSARPTGTYNEQFF. The V and J genes are TRBV7-8 and TRBJ2-1; 7 bases match TRBD1. From the germline J gene comes the end of the CDR3, since the read stops 3 residues before it. The CDR3 totals 16 residues. V shed 5 bases and J 2 bases; nucleotides not matched to a gene: 9. The germline gives CDR1 SGHVS, CDR2 FQNEAQ.

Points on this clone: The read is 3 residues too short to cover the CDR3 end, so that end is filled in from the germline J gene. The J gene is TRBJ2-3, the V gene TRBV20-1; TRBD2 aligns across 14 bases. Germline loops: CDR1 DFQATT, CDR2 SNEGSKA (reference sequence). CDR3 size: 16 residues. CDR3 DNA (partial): TGCAGTGCTAGCTCGGGACTAGCGGGGGACCAAGAGACG. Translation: CSASSGLAGDQET. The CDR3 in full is CSASSGLAGDQETQYF.

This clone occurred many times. The CDR3 sequence is CASSLAGSGSWYEQYF. The sequenced part of the CDR3 DNA is TGTGCCAGCAGCTTAGCCGGTAGCGGGAGTTGGTACGAG. V gene TRBV13 combines with J gene TRBJ2-7; the match to TRBD2 covers 9 bases. The sequence runs out 3 residues before the end of the CDR3; the remainder is reconstructed from the germline J gene. Germline-derived CDR1 and CDR2 are PRHDT and FYEKMQ (reference sequence). The V gene end was trimmed by 1 base and the J gene end by 4 bases; junction bases not matched to a gene: 8. The CDR3 is 16 amino acids.

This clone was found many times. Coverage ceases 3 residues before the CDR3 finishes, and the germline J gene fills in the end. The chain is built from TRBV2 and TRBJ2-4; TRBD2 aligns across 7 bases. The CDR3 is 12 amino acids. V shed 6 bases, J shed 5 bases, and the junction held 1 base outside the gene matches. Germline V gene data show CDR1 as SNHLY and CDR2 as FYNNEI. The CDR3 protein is CASRLAENIQYF. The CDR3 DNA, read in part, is TGTGCCAGCAGGCTAGCGGAAAACATT.

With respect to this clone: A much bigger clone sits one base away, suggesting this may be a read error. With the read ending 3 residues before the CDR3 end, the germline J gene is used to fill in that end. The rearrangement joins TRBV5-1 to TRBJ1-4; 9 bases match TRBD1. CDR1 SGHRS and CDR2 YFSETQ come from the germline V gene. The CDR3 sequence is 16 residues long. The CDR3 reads CASSFTGGAGANVLFF. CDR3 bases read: TGCGCCAGCAGCTTTACAGGGGGCGCAGGGGCCAACGTA.

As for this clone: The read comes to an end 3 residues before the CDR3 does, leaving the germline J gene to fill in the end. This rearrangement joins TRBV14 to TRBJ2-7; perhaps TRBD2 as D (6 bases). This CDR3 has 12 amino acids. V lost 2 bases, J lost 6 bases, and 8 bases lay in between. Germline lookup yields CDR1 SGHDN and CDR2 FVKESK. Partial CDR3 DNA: TGTGCCAGCAGCCAACGGAGGGTCGAG. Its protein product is CASSQRRVE. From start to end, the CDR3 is CASSQRRVEQYF. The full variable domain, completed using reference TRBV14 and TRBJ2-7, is EAGVTQFPSHSVIEKGQTVTLRCDPISGHDNLYWYRRVMGKEIKFLLHFVKESKQDESGMPNNRFLAERTGGTYSTLKVQPAELEDSGVYFCASSQRRVEQYFGPGTRLTVT.

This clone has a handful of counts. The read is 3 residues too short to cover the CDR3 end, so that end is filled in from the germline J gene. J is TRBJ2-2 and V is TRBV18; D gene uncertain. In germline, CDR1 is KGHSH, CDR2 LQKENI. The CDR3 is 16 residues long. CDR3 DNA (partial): TGTGCCAGCTCACCAAGTTATGACAAGATAGTCCCAAAG. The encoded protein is CASSPSYDKIVPK. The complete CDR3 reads CASSPSYDKIVPKLFF.

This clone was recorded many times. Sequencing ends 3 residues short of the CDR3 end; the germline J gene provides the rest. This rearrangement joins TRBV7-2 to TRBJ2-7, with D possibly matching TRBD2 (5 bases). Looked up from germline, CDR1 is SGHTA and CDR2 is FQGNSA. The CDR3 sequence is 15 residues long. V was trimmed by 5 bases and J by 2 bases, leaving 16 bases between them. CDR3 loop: CASSQSGSGPYEQYF. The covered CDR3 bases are TGTGCCAGCAGCCAAAGCGGCTCCGGGCCCTACGAG.

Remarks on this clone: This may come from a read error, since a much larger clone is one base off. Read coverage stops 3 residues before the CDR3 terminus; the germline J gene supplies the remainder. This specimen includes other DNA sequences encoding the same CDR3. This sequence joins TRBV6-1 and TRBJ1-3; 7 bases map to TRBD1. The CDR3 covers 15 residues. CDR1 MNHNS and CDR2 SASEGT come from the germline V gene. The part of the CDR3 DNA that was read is TGTGCCAGCACTGAAACCGGGACAGCTGGAAACACG. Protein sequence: CASTETGTAGNT. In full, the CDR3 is CASTETGTAGNTIYF.

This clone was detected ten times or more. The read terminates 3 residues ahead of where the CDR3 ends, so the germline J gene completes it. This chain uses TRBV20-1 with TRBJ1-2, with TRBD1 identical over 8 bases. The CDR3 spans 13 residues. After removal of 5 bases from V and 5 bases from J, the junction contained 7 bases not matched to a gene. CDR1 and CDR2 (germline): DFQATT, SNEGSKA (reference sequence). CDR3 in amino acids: CSAARGLGYGYTF. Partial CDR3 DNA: TGCAGTGCTGCCAGGGGGCTTGGTTATGGC.